One sample yielded the 6 T cell receptor beta chains listed below, sequenced in a study of blood T cells in healthy people across ages. Alongside a J-beta primer mix, a sample-barcoded 5' primer served in a second PCR lasting about 6 to 11 cycles. TCRdb ran MiXCR on the 5' RACE reads and lists one entry per CDR3 protein. This sample carries 1,500,000 or so distinct CDR3 sequences, 40% to 45% of them seen once, and the ten largest clones take about 3.8%. Sequenced: blood. Every receptor here comes from a woman aged 18-30 years in good health.

The chain recombines TRBV20-1 with TRBJ2-3; 7 nucleotides agree with TRBD2. Per germline, CDR1 DFQATT and CDR2 SNEGSKA (reference sequence). The V and J ends lost 0 bases and 3 bases, in that order; junction bases with no gene match: 6. This CDR3 region has 15 residues. The chain's CDR3 is CSARDARAGTDTQYF. In DNA form, the CDR3 reads TGCAGTGCTAGAGATGCGCGAGCGGGGACAGATACGCAGTATTTT.

This clonotype was detected a few times. The chain joins TRBV7-6 to TRBJ2-1; D ambiguous. The CDR3 loop spans 14 amino acids. Germline V CDR1 and CDR2: SGHVS, FNYEAQ. The V end lost 4 bases, the J end lost 8 bases, and 15 bases lay between the germline ends. CDR3 bases: TGTGCCAGCAGCTCCCAAACCACCAGCGATGAGCAGTTCTTC. Translating it yields CASSSQTTSDEQFF.

This chain links TRBV5-1 with TRBJ2-1, with 9 bases identical to TRBD2. The CDR3 is made up of 16 amino acids. CDR1 and CDR2 from the germline V gene are SGHRS and YFSETQ. With 4 bases clipped from V and 5 bases from J, the junction kept 10 bases outside the gene matches. The CDR3 coding sequence is TGCGCCAGCAGCGTTCAGACTAGCGGCACCAACAATGAGCAGTTCTTC. This sequence encodes CASSVQTSGTNNEQFF. Full variable domain (rest looked up from reference TRBV5-1 and TRBJ2-1): KAGVTQTPRYLIKTRGQQVTLSCSPISGHRSVSWYQQTPGQGLQFLFEYFSETQRNKGNFPGRFSGRQFSNSRSEMNVSTLELGDSALYLCASSVQTSGTNNEQFFGPGTRLTVL.

There are a few counts of this clonotype. The chain employs TRBV24-1 and TRBJ2-7; D is undetermined. The last part of the DNA fits TRBJ2-5 better; the J call may be wrong. The germline V gene encodes CDR1 KGHDR and CDR2 SFDVKD. This CDR3 has 13 amino acids. The DNA of the CDR3 is TGTGCCACCAGTGGCCTCCTTGGGGAGACCCAGTACTTC. Translation gives CATSGLLGETQYF.

The CDR3 reads CASTPLGNQPQHF. As DNA, the CDR3 is TGTGCCAGTACCCCACTTGGGAATCAGCCCCAGCATTTT. The rearrangement uses TRBV19 and TRBJ1-5; D gene uncertain. Germline-derived CDR1 and CDR2 are LNHDA and SQIVND (reference sequence). The CDR3 contains 13 residues. V gave up 7 bases and J gave up 4 bases, with 11 bases separating them. The complete variable domain, with remaining parts taken from reference TRBV19 and TRBJ1-5, reads DGGITQSPKYLFRKEGQNVTLSCEQNLNHDAMYWYRQDPGQGLRLIYYSQIVNDFQKGDIAEGYSVSREKKESFPLTVTSAQKNPTAFYLCASTPLGNQPQHFGDGTRLSIL.

V gene TRBV30 combines with J gene TRBJ1-1; D might be TRBD1 (5 bases). CDR1 is GTSNPN, CDR2 SVGIG, per germline (reference sequence). V dropped 1 base and J dropped 3 bases, with 15 bases sitting between them. This CDR3 region has 15 residues. The CDR3 region is CAWSDLRGGDTEAFF. The CDR3 nucleotides are TGTGCCTGGAGTGACCTAAGGGGCGGGGACACTGAAGCTTTCTTT.